This T cell receptor (beta chain) was identified during a study of regulatory T cells in long-lasting Graves disease. Study results and limitations: The work looked only at peripheral blood and did not look at thyroid tissue.

Construction of the TCR beta libraries employed iRepertoire HTBI primers in conjunction with Arm-PCR of CDR3 regions. Original processing methods: In the combined samples, under 80 TRBV and 11 to 15 TRBJ segments were identified. TCRdb processed the multiplex PCR reads anew with MiXCR; each CDR3 protein has one entry. The V and J calls were not made by the authors but by TCRdb's processing. This table has about 470,000 distinct CDR3 sequences, under 15% appearing once. Comments on this clonotype: Its antigen is still unknown.

Time point given: newly diagnosed GD, antithyroid drugs for less than 3 months. Generation of the TCR library employed RNA extracted from PBMCs. The data were also submitted as part of a second study, on T cells in Graves' hyperthyroidism and ophthalmopathy. That work contributes: Most thyroid clonotypes with frequency above 0.001 were detected in blood.

The receptor's source is a woman aged 25 to 39 with Graves disease. This sample comprised peripheral blood mononuclear cells (PBMCs), obtained at new diagnosis, from a patient treated with antithyroid drugs.

The CDR3 nucleotides are TGTGCCAGCAGTTATCGGGACTTAACCTACGAGCAGTACTTC. Amino acid sequence: CASSYRDLTYEQYF. The V gene is TRBV6-5, the J gene TRBJ2-7; perhaps TRBD2 as D (6 bases). The V and J ends lost 3 bases and 2 bases respectively, with 11 bases between them. The germline V gene has CDR1 MNHEY and CDR2 SVGAGI. The CDR3 sequence is 14 residues long.